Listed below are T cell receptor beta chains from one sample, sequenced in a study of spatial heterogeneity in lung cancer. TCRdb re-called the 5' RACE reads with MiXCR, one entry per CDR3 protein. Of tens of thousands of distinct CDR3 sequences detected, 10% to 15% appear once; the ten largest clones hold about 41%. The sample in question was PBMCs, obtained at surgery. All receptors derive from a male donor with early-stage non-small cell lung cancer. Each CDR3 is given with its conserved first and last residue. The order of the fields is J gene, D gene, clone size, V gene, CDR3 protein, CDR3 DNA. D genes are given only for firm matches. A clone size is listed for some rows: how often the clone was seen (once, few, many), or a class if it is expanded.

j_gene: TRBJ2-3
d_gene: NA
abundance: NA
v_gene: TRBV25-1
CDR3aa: CASSDPISRNTQYF
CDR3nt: TGTGCCAGCAGTGACCCCATCTCGCGAAATACGCAGTATTTT

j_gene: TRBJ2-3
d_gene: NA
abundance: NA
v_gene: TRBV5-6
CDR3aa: CASSLDLASSTDTQYF
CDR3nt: TGTGCCAGCAGCTTGGACCTAGCCAGTAGCACAGATACGCAGTATTTT

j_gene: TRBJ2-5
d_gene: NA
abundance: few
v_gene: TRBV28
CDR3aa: CASRANWVQETQYF
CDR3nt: TGTGCCAGCAGGGCTAATTGGGTCCAAGAGACCCAGTACTTC

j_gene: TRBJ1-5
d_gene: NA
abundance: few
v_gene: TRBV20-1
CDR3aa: CSARIGNQPQHF
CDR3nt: TGCAGTGCTAGAATTGGCAATCAGCCCCAGCATTTT

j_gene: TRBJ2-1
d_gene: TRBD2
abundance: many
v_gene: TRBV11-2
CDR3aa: CASSFRGAYNEQFF
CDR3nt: TGTGCCAGCAGCTTCCGGGGGGCCTACAATGAGCAGTTCTTC

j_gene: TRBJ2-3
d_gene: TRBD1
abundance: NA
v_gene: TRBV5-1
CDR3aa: CASSSTGAWADTQYF
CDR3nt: TGCGCCAGCAGCTCCACAGGGGCTTGGGCAGATACGCAGTATTTT

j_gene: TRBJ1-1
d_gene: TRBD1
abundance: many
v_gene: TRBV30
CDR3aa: CAWTQPWTGETEAFF
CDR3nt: TGTGCCTGGACCCAACCTTGGACAGGGGAAACTGAAGCTTTCTTT

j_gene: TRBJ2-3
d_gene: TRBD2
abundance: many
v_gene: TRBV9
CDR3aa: CASSVVGLASDTQYF
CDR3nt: TGTGCCAGCAGCGTAGTGGGACTAGCATCAGATACGCAGTATTTT

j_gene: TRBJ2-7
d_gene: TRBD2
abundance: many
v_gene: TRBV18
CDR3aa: CASSPAGGYEQYF
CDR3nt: TGTGCCAGCAGTCCAGCGGGGGGCTACGAGCAGTACTTC

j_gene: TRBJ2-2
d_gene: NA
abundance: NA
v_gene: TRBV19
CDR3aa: CASSIRDSGELFF
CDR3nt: TGTGCCAGTAGTATTCGGGACTCCGGGGAGCTGTTTTTT

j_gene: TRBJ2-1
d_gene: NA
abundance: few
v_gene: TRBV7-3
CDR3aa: CASSPSLDTQQFF
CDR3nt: TGTGCCAGCAGCCCGAGTCTGGACACTCAACAGTTCTTC

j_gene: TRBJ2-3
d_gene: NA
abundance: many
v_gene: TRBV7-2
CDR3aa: CASSFRGFTDTQYF
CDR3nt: TGTGCCAGCAGCTTTCGGGGATTCACAGATACGCAGTATTTT

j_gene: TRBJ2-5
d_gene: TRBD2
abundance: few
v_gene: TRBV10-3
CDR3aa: CAISPLAGGRETQYF
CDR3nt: TGTGCCATCAGTCCTTTAGCGGGGGGGCGAGAGACCCAGTACTTC